This TCR beta chain was captured in a study of CD8+CD57+ T cells in acquired aplastic anemia. Study overall: Sorted cells (CD4+ and CD8+) yielded DNA amounts that averaged about 3.4 ug.

Study-wide points: Twenty-nine CD8+ CDR3 sequences were shared between patients and controls.

Germline-derived CDR1 and CDR2 are SNHLY and FYNNEI. V was cut by 8 bases and J by 8 bases, with 12 bases left in between. The CDR3 contains 12 residues. The TCR beta profiling, which covered VDJ combination and CDR3 sequence, was carried out using genomic DNA as the template. In TCRdb, the reads were re-called with MiXCR into one record per CDR3 protein. This table has about 220,000 distinct CDR3 sequences, roughly 35% appearing once. A few counts support this clonotype. Its antigen is unidentified. This TCR derives from a human donor in good health, serving as a control. Sequenced material: sorted CD4+, CD8+, or CD8+CD57+ T cells (not recorded which) from PBMCs. The rearrangement joins TRBV2 to TRBJ1-4; maybe TRBD1 (6 bases). CDR3 residues: CASEQGREKLFF. The CDR3 nucleotides are TGTGCCAGCGAACAGGGTCGAGAAAAACTGTTTTTT.